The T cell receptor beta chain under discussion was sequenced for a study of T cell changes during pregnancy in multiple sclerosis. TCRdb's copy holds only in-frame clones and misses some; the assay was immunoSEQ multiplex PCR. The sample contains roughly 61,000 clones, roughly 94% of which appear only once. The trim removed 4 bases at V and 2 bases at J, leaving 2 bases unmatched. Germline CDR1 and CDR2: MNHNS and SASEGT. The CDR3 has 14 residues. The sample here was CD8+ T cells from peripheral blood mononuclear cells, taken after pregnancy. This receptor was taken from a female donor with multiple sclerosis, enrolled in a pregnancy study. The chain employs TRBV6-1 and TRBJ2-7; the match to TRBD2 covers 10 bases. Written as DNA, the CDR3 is TGTGCCAGCAGTGGCACTAGCGGGACCTACGAGCAGTACTTC. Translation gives CASSGTSGTYEQYF.